This T cell receptor beta chain was sequenced for a study of graft-versus-host responses after intestinal transplantation. Findings and caveats of the study: Recipient marrow showed GvH clones, some seen first in ileum or blood.

This clone was recorded a few times. The repertoire was sequenced with immunoSEQ multiplex PCR; TCRdb's copy has only in-frame clones and lacks some. The table shows tens of thousands of clones, with around three fifths occurring only once. Sequences were derived from alloreactive CD4+ T cells from a mixed lymphocyte reaction culture, sampled before intestinal transplant. As to subset: CFSE-low proliferating T cells sorted from roughly six-day pre-transplant mixed lymphocyte reaction (GvH or HvG direction). This TCR came from a human patient who received an intestinal transplant.

CDR3 nucleotides: TGCGCCAGCAGCCAGTGGACTAGCACCGGGGAGCTGTTTTTT. This gives the protein CASSQWTSTGELFF. The chain recombines TRBV5-1 with TRBJ2-2; 7 bases line up with TRBD2. The CDR3 loop spans 14 amino acids. From germline, CDR1 is SGHRS and CDR2 YFSETQ. V trimming: 4 bases; J trimming: 4 bases; junction bases outside the gene matches: 4.